This T cell receptor beta chain was identified during a study of breast tumors, draining lymph nodes, adjacent tissues. TCRdb fed the multiplex PCR reads into MiXCR, producing one record per CDR3 protein. The sample contains about 270,000 distinct CDR3 sequences, over 30% of which appear only once. This clonotype has at least ten counts. What it recognizes is unknown. General study findings and limits: Tumors had less TCR diversity than lymph nodes, more than nontumor tissue. Data fit most tumor T cells coming from lymph node, expanding in tumor. Luminal-like breast cancer showed significantly higher tumor–nontumor repertoire similarity than basal-like. The lymph node origin of tumor T cells was framed as consistent with a hypothesis, not demonstrated.

Breast cancer patients provided tissue from their axillary draining lymph nodes. After removal of 3 bases from V and 0 bases from J, the junction contained 8 bases not matched to a gene. This CDR3 is built from 15 residues. Germline CDR1 is DFQATT and CDR2 is SNEGSKA (reference sequence). The sequence came from a female donor with breast cancer. Some clones in this sample may be carry-over from other donors' samples. This chain joins TRBV20-1 and TRBJ2-7; 7 bases are a match to TRBD2. Material for sequencing was axillary lymph node tissue. The CDR3 protein is CSARGREASSYEQYF. CDR3 in DNA: TGCAGTGCTAGGGGCCGGGAGGCGAGCTCCTACGAGCAGTACTTC.